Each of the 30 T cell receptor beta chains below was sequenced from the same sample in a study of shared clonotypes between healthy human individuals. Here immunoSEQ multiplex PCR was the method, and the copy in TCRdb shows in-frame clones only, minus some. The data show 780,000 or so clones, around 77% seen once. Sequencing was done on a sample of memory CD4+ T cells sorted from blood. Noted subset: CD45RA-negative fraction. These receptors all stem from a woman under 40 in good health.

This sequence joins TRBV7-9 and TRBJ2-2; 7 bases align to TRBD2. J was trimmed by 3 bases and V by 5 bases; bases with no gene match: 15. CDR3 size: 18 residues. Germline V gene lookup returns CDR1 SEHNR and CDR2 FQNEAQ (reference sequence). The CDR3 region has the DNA TGTGCCAGCAGCCCGACAACACGAGGCGGGAGACACACCGGGGAGCTGTTTTTT. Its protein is CASSPTTRGGRHTGELFF.

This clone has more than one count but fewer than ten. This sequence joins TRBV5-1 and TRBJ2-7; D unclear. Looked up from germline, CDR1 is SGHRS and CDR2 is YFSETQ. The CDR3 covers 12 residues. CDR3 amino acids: CSRPPGSYEQYF. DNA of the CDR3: TGCTCCCGCCCGCCCGGGTCCTACGAGCAGTACTTC.

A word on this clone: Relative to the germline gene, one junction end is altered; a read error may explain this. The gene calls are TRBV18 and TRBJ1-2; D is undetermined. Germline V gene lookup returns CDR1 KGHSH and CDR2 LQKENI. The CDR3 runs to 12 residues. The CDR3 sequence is CASAPRDYGYTF. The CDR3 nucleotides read TGTGCCAGCGCACCTCGGGACTATGGCTACACCTTC.

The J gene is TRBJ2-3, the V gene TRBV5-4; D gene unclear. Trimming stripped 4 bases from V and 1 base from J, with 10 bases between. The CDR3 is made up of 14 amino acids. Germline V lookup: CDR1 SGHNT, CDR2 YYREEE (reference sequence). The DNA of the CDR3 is TGTGCCAGCAGCGAAAACGTCGGCACAGATACGCAGTATTTT. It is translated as CASSENVGTDTQYF. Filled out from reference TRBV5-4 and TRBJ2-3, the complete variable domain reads ETGVTQSPTHLIKTRGQQVTLRCSSQSGHNTVSWYQQALGQGPQFIFQYYREEENGRGNFPPRFSGLQFPNYSSELNVNALELDDSALYLCASSENVGTDTQYFGPGTRLTVL.

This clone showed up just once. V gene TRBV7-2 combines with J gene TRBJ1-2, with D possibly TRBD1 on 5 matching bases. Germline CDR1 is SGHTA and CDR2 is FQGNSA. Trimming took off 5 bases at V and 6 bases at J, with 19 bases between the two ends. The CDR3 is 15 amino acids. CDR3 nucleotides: TGTGCCAGCAGCCCCAAGCGGGGCGAGGGAAATGGCTACACCTTC. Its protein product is CASSPKRGEGNGYTF.

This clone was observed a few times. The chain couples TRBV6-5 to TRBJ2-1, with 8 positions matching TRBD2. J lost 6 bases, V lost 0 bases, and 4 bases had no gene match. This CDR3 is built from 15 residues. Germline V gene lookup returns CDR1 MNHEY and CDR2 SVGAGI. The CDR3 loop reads CASSYSNSGINEQFF. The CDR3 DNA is TGTGCCAGCAGTTACTCGAATAGCGGGATCAATGAGCAGTTCTTC.

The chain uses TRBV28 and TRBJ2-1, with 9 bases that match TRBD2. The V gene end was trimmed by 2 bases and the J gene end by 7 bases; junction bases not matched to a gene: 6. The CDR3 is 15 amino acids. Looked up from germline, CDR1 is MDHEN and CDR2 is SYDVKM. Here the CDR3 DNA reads TGTGCCAGCAGTTTAAGTCTAGCGGGAATGAATGAGCAGTTCTTC. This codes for CASSLSLAGMNEQFF.

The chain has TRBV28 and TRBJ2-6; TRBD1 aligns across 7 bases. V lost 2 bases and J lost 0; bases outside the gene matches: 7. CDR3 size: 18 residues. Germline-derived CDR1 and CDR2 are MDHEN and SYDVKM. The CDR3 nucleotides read TGTGCCAGCAGTTTACCAGGACAGGCGATCTCTGGGGCCAACGTCCTGACTTTC. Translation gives CASSLPGQAISGANVLTF.

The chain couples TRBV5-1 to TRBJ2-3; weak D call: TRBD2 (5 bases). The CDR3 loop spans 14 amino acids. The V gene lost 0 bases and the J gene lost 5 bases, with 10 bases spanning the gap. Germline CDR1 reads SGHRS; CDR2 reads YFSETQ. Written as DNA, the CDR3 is TGCGCCAGCAGCTTGGAGGGAGCCAGAGATACGCAGTATTTT. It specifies CASSLEGARDTQYF.

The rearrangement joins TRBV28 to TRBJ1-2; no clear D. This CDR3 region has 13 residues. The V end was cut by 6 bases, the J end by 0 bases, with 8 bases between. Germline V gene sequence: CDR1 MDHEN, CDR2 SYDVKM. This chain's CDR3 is CASRLQTNYGYTF. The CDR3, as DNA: TGTGCCAGCAGGTTACAAACTAACTATGGCTACACCTTC.

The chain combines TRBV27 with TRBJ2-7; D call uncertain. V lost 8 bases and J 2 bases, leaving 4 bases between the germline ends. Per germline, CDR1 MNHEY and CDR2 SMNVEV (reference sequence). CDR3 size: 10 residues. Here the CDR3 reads CASGTYEQYF. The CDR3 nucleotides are TGTGCCAGCGGAACCTACGAGCAGTACTTC.

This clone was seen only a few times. The CDR3 reads CASSLRRHQPGDEQFF. As DNA, the CDR3 is TGTGCCAGCAGTTTACGGCGGCACCAACCAGGGGATGAGCAGTTCTTC. This rearrangement joins TRBV27 to TRBJ2-1; a weak D match, TRBD1 (6 bases). Per germline, CDR1 MNHEY and CDR2 SMNVEV (reference sequence). CDR3 length: 16 amino acids. The ends were cut back, 2 bases at V and 8 bases at J, with 19 bases in the middle.

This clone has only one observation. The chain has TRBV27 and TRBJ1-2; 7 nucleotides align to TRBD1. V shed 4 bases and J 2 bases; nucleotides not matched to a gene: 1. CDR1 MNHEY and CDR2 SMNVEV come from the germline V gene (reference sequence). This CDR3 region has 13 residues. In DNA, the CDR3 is TGTGCCAGCAGTTGGGGACAGAACTATGGCTACACCTTC. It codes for CASSWGQNYGYTF.

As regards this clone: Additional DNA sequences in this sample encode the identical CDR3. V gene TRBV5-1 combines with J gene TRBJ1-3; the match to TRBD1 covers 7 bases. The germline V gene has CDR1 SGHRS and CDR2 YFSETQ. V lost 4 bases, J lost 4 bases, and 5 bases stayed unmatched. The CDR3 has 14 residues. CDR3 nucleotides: TGCGCCAGCAGCGCCGGGACAGAAGGAAACACCATATATTTT. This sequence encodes CASSAGTEGNTIYF.

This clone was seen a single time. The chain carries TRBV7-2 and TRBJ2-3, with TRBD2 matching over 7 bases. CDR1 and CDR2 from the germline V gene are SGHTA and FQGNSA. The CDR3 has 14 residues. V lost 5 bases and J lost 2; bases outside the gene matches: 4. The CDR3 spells CASSAGTNTDTQYF. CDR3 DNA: TGTGCCAGCAGCGCTGGGACTAACACAGATACGCAGTATTTT.

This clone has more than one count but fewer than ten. The CDR3: CASRKLAATNYEQYF. CDR3 bases: TGTGCCAGCAGAAAACTAGCGGCTACCAACTACGAGCAGTACTTC. This chain joins TRBV7-9 and TRBJ2-7; the match to TRBD2 covers 8 bases. The CDR3 is made up of 15 amino acids. The junction had 10 bases not matched to a gene; V was cut back by 6 bases and J by 3 bases. Germline values: CDR1 SEHNR, CDR2 FQNEAQ (reference sequence).

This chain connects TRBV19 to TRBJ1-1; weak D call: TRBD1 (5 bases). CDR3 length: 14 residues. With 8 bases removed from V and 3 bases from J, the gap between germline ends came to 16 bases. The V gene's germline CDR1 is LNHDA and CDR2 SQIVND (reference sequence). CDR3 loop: CASGRGEVDTEAFF. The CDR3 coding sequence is TGTGCCAGTGGGCGGGGGGAGGTGGACACTGAAGCTTTCTTT.

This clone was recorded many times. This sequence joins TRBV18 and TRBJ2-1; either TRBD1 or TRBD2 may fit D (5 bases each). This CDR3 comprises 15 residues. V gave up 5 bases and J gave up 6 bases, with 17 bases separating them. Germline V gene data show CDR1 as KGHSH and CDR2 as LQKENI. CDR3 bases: TGTGCCAGCTCATCGACGGGGATGCAGGGCAATGAGCAGTTCTTC. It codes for CASSSTGMQGNEQFF.

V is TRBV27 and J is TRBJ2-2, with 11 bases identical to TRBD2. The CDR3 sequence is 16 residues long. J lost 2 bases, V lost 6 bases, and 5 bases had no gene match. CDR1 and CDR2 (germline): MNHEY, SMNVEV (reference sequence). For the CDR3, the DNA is TGTGCCAGCAGACCTACTAGCGGGAGCAACACCGGGGAGCTGTTTTTT. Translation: CASRPTSGSNTGELFF.

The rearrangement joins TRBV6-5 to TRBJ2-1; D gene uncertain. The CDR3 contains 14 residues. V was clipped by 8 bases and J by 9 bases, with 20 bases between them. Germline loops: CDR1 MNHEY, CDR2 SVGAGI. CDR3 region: CASRPWRKPGEQFF. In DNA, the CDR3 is TGTGCCAGCCGCCCATGGCGGAAGCCCGGTGAGCAGTTCTTC.

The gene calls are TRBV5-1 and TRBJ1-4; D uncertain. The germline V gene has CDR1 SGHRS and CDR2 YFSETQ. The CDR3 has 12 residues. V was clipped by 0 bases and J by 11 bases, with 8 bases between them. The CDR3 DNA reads TGCGCCAGCAGCTTGGACAGTATGAAACTGTTTTTT. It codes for CASSLDSMKLFF.

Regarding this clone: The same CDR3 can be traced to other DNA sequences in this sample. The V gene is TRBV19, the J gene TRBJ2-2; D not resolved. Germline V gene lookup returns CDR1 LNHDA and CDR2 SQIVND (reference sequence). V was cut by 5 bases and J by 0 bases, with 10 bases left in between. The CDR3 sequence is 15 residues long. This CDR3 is CASSVSGTNTGELFF. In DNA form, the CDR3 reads TGTGCCAGTAGTGTCTCCGGAACGAACACCGGGGAGCTGTTTTTT.

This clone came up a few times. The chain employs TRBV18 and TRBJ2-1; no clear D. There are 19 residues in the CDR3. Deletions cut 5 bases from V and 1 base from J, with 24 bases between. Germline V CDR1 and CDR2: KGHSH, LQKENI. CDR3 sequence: CASSSFYETTVESYNEQFF. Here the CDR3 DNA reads TGTGCCAGCTCAAGTTTCTATGAGACCACGGTTGAATCCTACAATGAGCAGTTCTTC.

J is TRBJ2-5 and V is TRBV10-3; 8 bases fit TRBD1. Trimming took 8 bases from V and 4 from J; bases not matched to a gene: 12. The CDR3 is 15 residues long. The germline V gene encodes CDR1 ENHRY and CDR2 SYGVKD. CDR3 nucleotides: TGTGCCATCTCGACTTCGACCAGGGGGCGAGAGACCCAGTACTTC. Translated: CAISTSTRGRETQYF.

The CDR3 spells CASRQLASSTDTQYF. CDR3 in DNA: TGTGCCAGCAGGCAACTAGCATCTAGCACAGATACGCAGTATTTT. This chain joins TRBV2 and TRBJ2-3, with TRBD2 as a possible D gene (6 bases). The V end lost 6 bases, the J end lost 0 bases, and 13 bases lay between the germline ends. The CDR3 consists of 15 residues. The V gene's germline CDR1 is SNHLY and CDR2 FYNNEI.

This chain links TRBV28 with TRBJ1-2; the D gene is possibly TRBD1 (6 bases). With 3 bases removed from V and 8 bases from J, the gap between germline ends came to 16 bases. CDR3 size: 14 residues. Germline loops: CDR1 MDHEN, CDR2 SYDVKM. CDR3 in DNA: TGTGCCAGCAGTTTTGAGGGGGTTGCTGGGGGCTACACCTTC. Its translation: CASSFEGVAGGYTF.

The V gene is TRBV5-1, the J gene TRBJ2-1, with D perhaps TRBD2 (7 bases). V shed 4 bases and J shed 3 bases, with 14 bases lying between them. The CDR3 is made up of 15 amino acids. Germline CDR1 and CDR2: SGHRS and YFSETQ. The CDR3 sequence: CASSEGGGNYNEQFF. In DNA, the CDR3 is TGCGCCAGCAGCGAGGGAGGGGGAAACTACAATGAGCAGTTCTTC.

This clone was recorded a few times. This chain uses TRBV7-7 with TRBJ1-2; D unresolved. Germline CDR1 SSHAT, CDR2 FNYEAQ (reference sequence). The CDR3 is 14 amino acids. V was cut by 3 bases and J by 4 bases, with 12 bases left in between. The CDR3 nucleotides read TGTGCCAGCAGCTTCGCGGCAGGAGGCTATGGCTACACCTTC. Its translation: CASSFAAGGYGYTF.

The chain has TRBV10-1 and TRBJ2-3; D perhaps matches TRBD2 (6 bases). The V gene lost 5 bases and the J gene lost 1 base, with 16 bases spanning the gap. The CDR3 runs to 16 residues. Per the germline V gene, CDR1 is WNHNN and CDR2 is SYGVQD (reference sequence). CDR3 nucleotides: TGCGCCAGCAGTTCCCCCCCGGGGGACGGCACAGATACGCAGTATTTT. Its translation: CASSSPPGDGTDTQYF.

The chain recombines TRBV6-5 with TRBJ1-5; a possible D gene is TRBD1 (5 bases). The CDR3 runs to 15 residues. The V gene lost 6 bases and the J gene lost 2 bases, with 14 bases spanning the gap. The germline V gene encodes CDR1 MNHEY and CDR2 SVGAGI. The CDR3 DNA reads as TGTGCCAGCAGCCCCGGGTGGGGCGGCAATCAGCCCCAGCATTTT. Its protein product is CASSPGWGGNQPQHF.